Each of the 14 T cell receptor beta chains below was sequenced from the same sample in a study of a mutant IDH1 vaccine in newly diagnosed glioma. These TCRs' antigens remain unknown. Measured with immunoSEQ multiplex PCR; TCRdb has only the in-frame clones, and not every one. Of 20,000 to 25,000 clones in the sample, about three quarters were seen once. The time point is: week 11, during vaccination. Each dose of the vaccine consisted of 300 ug of mutant IDH1 20-mer peptide, with topical imiquimod. Sequenced here: peripheral blood mononuclear cells (PBMCs), sampled from a glioma patient whose treatment included an IDH1 peptide vaccine. These receptors all stem from a man aged 18 to 29 with glioma. Some clones in this sample may be carry-over from other donors' samples.

The rearrangement joins TRBV6-5 to TRBJ1-1, with D possibly matching TRBD1 (5 bases). This CDR3 is built from 14 residues. CDR1 and CDR2 (germline): MNHEY, SVGAGI. Trimming left V 4 bases short and J 5 bases short, with 14 bases between. In nucleotides, the CDR3 is TGTGCCAGCAGTTTTACAGGCCCCAGTACTGAAGCTTTCTTT. Protein sequence: CASSFTGPSTEAFF.

This rearrangement joins TRBV29-1 to TRBJ2-7, with TRBD1 identical over 12 bases. The CDR3 spans 14 residues. The V segment lost 6 bases and the J segment 7 bases; nucleotides outside the gene matches: 10. Germline loops: CDR1 SQVTM, CDR2 ANQGSEA. DNA for the CDR3: TGCAGCGTCGAACCGGGACAGGGGGCCCGAGAGCAGTACTTC. As protein: CSVEPGQGAREQYF.

Written as DNA, the CDR3 is TGTGCCAGCAGCCCCCTAGTGGCCCAGTACTTC. Protein product: CASSPLVAQYF. This sequence joins TRBV7-2 and TRBJ2-5; no clear D. The germline CDR1 and CDR2 sequences are SGHTA and FQGNSA. This CDR3 region has 11 residues. V was shortened by 5 bases and J by 9 bases, with 10 bases between the two germline ends.

The chain uses TRBV7-6 and TRBJ2-7, with 8 positions matching TRBD1. There are 15 residues in the CDR3. J was trimmed by 0 bases and V by 5 bases; bases with no gene match: 6. Germline V CDR1 and CDR2: SGHVS, FNYEAQ. The CDR3 bases are TGTGCCAGCAGCGCGGGGACAGGCCACTCCTACGAGCAGTACTTC. Encoded protein: CASSAGTGHSYEQYF.

The chain employs TRBV6-5 and TRBJ2-1; 10 nucleotides line up with TRBD2. Germline CDR1 and CDR2: MNHEY and SVGAGI. V trimming: 4 bases; J trimming: 7 bases; junction bases outside the gene matches: 10. CDR3 size: 16 residues. CDR3 bases: TGTGCCAGCAGTTCTATGGGACTAGCGAAAAGGAATGAGCAGTTCTTC. Translated, it gives CASSSMGLAKRNEQFF.

The rearrangement uses TRBV30 and TRBJ1-6, with a possible D match to TRBD1 (6 bases). Germline assignment: CDR1 GTSNPN and CDR2 SVGIG (reference sequence). This CDR3 region has 14 residues. Trimming pared 4 bases from V and 10 bases from J, leaving 17 bases between. The CDR3, as DNA: TGTGCCTGGAATGGGGTCAGGGGTCAATCACCCCTCCACTTT. Translation gives CAWNGVRGQSPLHF.

The DNA for the CDR3 is TGCGCCAGCAGCCAAGGAAGGTCCTACGAGCAGTACTTC. This codes for CASSQGRSYEQYF. This chain uses TRBV4-3 with TRBJ2-7; D not resolved. Germline CDR1 LGHNA, CDR2 YSLEER. V lost 1 base and J lost 1, with 5 bases in between. The CDR3 sequence is 13 residues long.

This sequence joins TRBV9 and TRBJ2-5; D uncertain. The germline V and J ends were trimmed by 0 bases and 5 bases, with 8 bases remaining between them. This CDR3 comprises 13 residues. Germline lookup yields CDR1 SGDLS and CDR2 YYNGEE. The CDR3 DNA follows: TGTGCCAGCAGCGTAGACCAGAGGGAGACCCAGTACTTC. Translation: CASSVDQRETQYF.

The chain has TRBV28 and TRBJ1-2, with TRBD1 identical over 7 bases. This CDR3 comprises 12 residues. The germline gives CDR1 MDHEN, CDR2 SYDVKM. J gave up 7 bases and V 10 bases, and 9 bases lay outside the gene matches. DNA of the CDR3: TGTGCCACCCAGGGGGGGAGATTTGGCTACACCTTC. Its protein is CATQGGRFGYTF.

This chain joins TRBV7-2 and TRBJ2-5; 16 bases are shared with TRBD2. V lost 5 bases, J lost 5 bases, and 5 bases stayed unmatched. Germline V CDR1 and CDR2: SGHTA, FQGNSA. This CDR3 spans 16 amino acids. The chain's CDR3 is CASSAGLAGGRETQYF. The CDR3 DNA reads as TGTGCCAGCAGCGCGGGACTAGCGGGGGGGCGGGAGACCCAGTACTTC.

The V call is TRBV4-1, the J call TRBJ1-5; 8 bases are shared with TRBD1. Germline V gene lookup returns CDR1 MGHRA and CDR2 YSYEKL. The junction had 8 bases not matched to a gene; V was cut back by 1 base and J by 9 bases. CDR3 size: 15 residues. The CDR3 spells CASSQVRTGSGPQHF. CDR3 coding DNA: TGCGCCAGCAGCCAAGTTCGGACAGGGAGTGGGCCCCAGCATTTT.

The chain has TRBV14 and TRBJ2-3; a weak D match, TRBD2 (6 bases). This CDR3 is built from 17 residues. Germline V gene lookup returns CDR1 SGHDN and CDR2 FVKESK. The V end lost 4 bases, the J end lost 1 base, and 18 bases lay between the germline ends. This chain's CDR3 is CASSPWGLAPRTDTQYF. In nucleotides, the CDR3 is TGTGCCAGCAGCCCTTGGGGACTCGCGCCTCGCACAGATACGCAGTATTTT.

This clone occurred a few times. The chain uses TRBV13 and TRBJ1-4; possible D gene TRBD1, 6 bases. The CDR3 contains 14 residues. Trimming stripped 0 bases from V and 6 bases from J, with 8 bases between. The V gene's germline CDR1 is PRHDT and CDR2 FYEKMQ (reference sequence). The CDR3 bases are TGTGCCAGCAGCTTAGGGCAGGGGCATGAAAAACTGTTTTTT. This translates into CASSLGQGHEKLFF.

The CDR3 protein is CASSAQGGSREQFF. The CDR3 region has the DNA TGTGCCAGCAGCGCCCAGGGGGGGAGCCGTGAGCAGTTCTTC. This rearrangement joins TRBV7-2 to TRBJ2-1, with D perhaps TRBD1 or TRBD2 (7 bases each). This CDR3 is built from 14 residues. Per germline, CDR1 SGHTA and CDR2 FQGNSA. V was trimmed by 5 bases and J by 9 bases, leaving 17 bases between them.